Below, 22 T cell receptor beta chains from the same sample are listed, as sequenced in a study of monozygotic twins with inflammatory bowel disease. One entry per CDR3 protein, without DNA, is what TCRdb gives after re-calling the 5' RACE reads. The sample totals 350,000 to 500,000 distinct CDR3 sequences; its top ten clones hold 2% to 2.5%. Sequenced input: blood. The source of these receptors is a human donor with ulcerative colitis or Crohn's disease, or a healthy co-twin of an affected twin (not recorded which).

The chain recombines TRBV30 with TRBJ1-5. There are 16 residues in the CDR3. CDR1 is GTSNPN and CDR2 is SVGIG in the germline V gene (reference sequence). CDR3 loop: CAWSGGRSNSNQPQHF.

The chain carries TRBV12-3 or TRBV12-4 and TRBJ1-1; TCRdb reports TRBD1, a call that lacks DNA to check it against. The CDR3 contains 15 residues. CDR3 protein: CASSLHRGWNTEAFF.

The chain combines TRBV3-1 with TRBJ2-3; TCRdb designates TRBD2, a call that cannot be tested without DNA. CDR3 length: 13 residues. CDR1 and CDR2 from the germline V gene are LGHDT and YNNKEL (reference sequence). CDR3 loop: CASRREGVDTQYF.

The V call is TRBV6-2 or TRBV6-3, the J call TRBJ1-3. The CDR3 contains 19 residues. Germline V gene data show CDR1 as MNHEY and CDR2 as SVGEGT. The CDR3 spells CASSYELGTLTDSGNTIYF.

The chain uses TRBV11-1 and TRBJ2-3; as DNA is missing, the TRBD2 call by TCRdb cannot be tested. Germline loops: CDR1 SGHAT, CDR2 FQDESV (reference sequence). The CDR3 length is 16 residues. The chain's CDR3 is CASSTFSGGAGDTQYF.

The CDR3 sequence is CASSLGVAGANVLTF. This rearrangement joins TRBV5-1 to TRBJ2-6. The CDR3 has 15 residues. From germline, CDR1 is SGHRS and CDR2 YFSETQ. Looking up the rest from reference TRBV5-1 and TRBJ2-6 gives the full variable domain: KAGVTQTPRYLIKTRGQQVTLSCSPISGHRSVSWYQQTPGQGLQFLFEYFSETQRNKGNFPGRFSGRQFSNSRSEMNVSTLELGDSALYLCASSLGVAGANVLTFGAGSRLTVL.

The CDR3 sequence is CASSLEQGETF. The chain combines TRBV12-3 or TRBV12-4 with TRBJ1-2. The CDR3 loop spans 11 amino acids.

The chain uses TRBV5-1 and TRBJ2-1; TCRdb names TRBD2, which stays unverified in the absence of DNA. CDR3 length: 16 residues. Germline V lookup: CDR1 SGHRS, CDR2 YFSETQ. CDR3: CASSLGGPASYNEQFF.

V usage is TRBV18 and J usage is TRBJ2-1; TCRdb outputs TRBD1, but without DNA this stays unchecked. This CDR3 contains 13 residues. Germline V gene lookup returns CDR1 KGHSH and CDR2 LQKENI. CDR3 protein: CASSPPSQGEQFF.

This chain joins TRBV2 and TRBJ1-2. The CDR3 totals 14 residues. Germline V lookup: CDR1 SNHLY, CDR2 FYNNEI. The CDR3 loop reads CASSEALNPNGYTF.

This chain uses TRBV10-3 with TRBJ2-2; the TCRdb call, TRBD1, lacks DNA for checking. The CDR3 loop spans 14 amino acids. Germline V gene sequence: CDR1 ENHRY, CDR2 SYGVKD. The CDR3 sequence is CAISIQGGTGELFF.

The chain links TRBV30 to TRBJ2-3; TCRdb returns TRBD1, unconfirmable since there is no DNA. Germline-derived CDR1 and CDR2 are GTSNPN and SVGIG (reference sequence). The CDR3 is made up of 12 amino acids. CDR3 protein: CAWSGLSLEQYF.

This chain connects TRBV5-1 to TRBJ2-2; the D gene TCRdb calls, TRBD1, cannot be checked with no DNA. The CDR3 contains 16 residues. CDR1 and CDR2 (germline): SGHRS, YFSETQ. CDR3 loop: CASSLDPIGRTGELFF.

The V call is TRBV6-1, the J call TRBJ1-2; TCRdb's D gene call, TRBD1, goes unchecked for lack of DNA. The germline CDR1 and CDR2 sequences are MNHNS and SASEGT. The CDR3 spans 14 residues. The CDR3 reads CASSETGGFSGYTF.

V gene TRBV5-1 combines with J gene TRBJ2-3; TCRdb selects TRBD1, and the lack of DNA leaves this call unchecked. The CDR3 length is 12 residues. CDR1 SGHRS and CDR2 YFSETQ come from the germline V gene. The CDR3 spells CASSSTGDTQYF.

The chain uses TRBV7-9 and TRBJ1-6; TCRdb's D call, TRBD1, is unchecked because there is no DNA. Per germline, CDR1 SEHNR and CDR2 FQNEAQ (reference sequence). The CDR3 is made up of 13 amino acids. CDR3: CASTPRGDSPLHF.

This sequence joins TRBV9 and TRBJ2-7; without DNA, the TCRdb call of TRBD1 cannot be checked. CDR1 is SGDLS, CDR2 YYNGEE, per germline. The CDR3 spans 15 residues. CDR3: CASSPSGTGRYEQYF.

This rearrangement joins TRBV5-8 to TRBJ2-7. Per germline, CDR1 SGHTS and CDR2 YDEGEE. This CDR3 region has 13 residues. CDR3 residues: CASSRMGLGEQYF.

The V gene is TRBV12-3 or TRBV12-4, the J gene TRBJ2-1. The CDR3 is 15 residues long. CDR3 sequence: CASTSVAPSYNEQFF.

The rearrangement joins TRBV3-1 to TRBJ2-6; TCRdb gives TRBD2 as the D gene, but with no DNA this cannot be confirmed. The CDR3 sequence is 18 residues long. In germline, CDR1 is LGHDT, CDR2 YNNKEL (reference sequence). CDR3 sequence: CASSPRRDTRSGANVLTF.

CDR3 loop: CASSWGGPSYEQYF. V gene TRBV27 combines with J gene TRBJ2-7; no DNA is available, so the TRBD2 call from TCRdb remains unchecked. Germline V gives CDR1 MNHEY, CDR2 SMNVEV (reference sequence). The CDR3 consists of 14 residues.

This sequence joins TRBV7-9 and TRBJ2-1. Germline-derived CDR1 and CDR2 are SEHNR and FQNEAQ (reference sequence). The CDR3 is 16 amino acids. The CDR3 loop reads CASSLYKTGSYNEQFF.